This entry lists 16 T cell receptor beta chains sequenced from one sample in a study of T cell responses to AZD1222 COVID-19 vaccine. Here immunoSEQ multiplex PCR was the method, and the copy in TCRdb shows in-frame clones only, minus some. The table includes 100,000 to 150,000 clones, roughly 89% detected once. The sequencing used peripheral blood, collected on day 0 of AZD1222 vaccination. The receptors were gathered from an adult in good health.

CDR3 residues: CASSLSVDTGELFF. The CDR3 coding sequence is TGTGCCAGCAGCTTATCCGTAGACACCGGGGAGCTGTTTTTT. This chain uses TRBV7-7 with TRBJ2-2; D remains unclear. In germline, CDR1 is SSHAT, CDR2 FNYEAQ (reference sequence). The CDR3 consists of 14 residues. V shed 2 bases and J shed 3 bases, with 7 bases lying between them.

This clone has just one count. The rearrangement links TRBV7-2 to TRBJ2-1; D remains ambiguous. Germline V gene lookup returns CDR1 SGHTA and CDR2 FQGNSA. V shed 3 bases and J shed 10 bases, with 7 bases lying between them. The CDR3 runs to 11 residues. The chain's CDR3 is CASSLNGEQFF. DNA for the CDR3: TGTGCCAGCAGCTTGAATGGGGAGCAGTTCTTC.

The chain couples TRBV5-1 to TRBJ2-4, with a tentative D call TRBD1 (6 bases). V dropped 0 bases and J dropped 2 bases, with 12 bases sitting between them. Germline CDR1 and CDR2: SGHRS and YFSETQ. This CDR3 comprises 16 residues. The CDR3 region has the DNA TGCGCCAGCAGCTTGGTGCCAGGGGAGCCCAAAAACATTCAGTACTTC. This encodes CASSLVPGEPKNIQYF.

This chain joins TRBV3-1 (or the pseudogene TRBV3-2) and TRBJ2-1; no clear D. There are 12 residues in the CDR3. From germline, CDR1 is LGHDT and CDR2 YNNKEL (reference sequence). Trimming shortened V by 1 base and J by 7 bases, and 5 bases separated the two germline ends. The CDR3 loop reads CASSQVTNEQFF. DNA of the CDR3: TGTGCCAGCAGCCAAGTCACAAATGAGCAGTTCTTC.

This sequence joins TRBV29-1 and TRBJ1-2; D uncertain. The CDR3 is 11 residues long. Germline CDR1 reads SQVTM; CDR2 reads ANQGSEA. V gave up 6 bases and J gave up 4 bases, with 9 bases separating them. CDR3: CSVLSVYGYTF. CDR3 nucleotide sequence: TGCAGCGTCCTCTCCGTCTATGGCTACACCTTC.

The chain combines TRBV29-1 with TRBJ1-2, with no clear D. Trimming took off 5 bases at V and 4 bases at J, with 8 bases between the two ends. The germline V gene encodes CDR1 SQVTM and CDR2 ANQGSEA. This CDR3 region has 11 residues. In DNA, the CDR3 is TGCAGCGTTAACAGAGGCTATGGCTACACCTTC. Protein sequence: CSVNRGYGYTF.

The chain recombines TRBV30 with TRBJ2-6; TRBD1 or TRBD2 may be the D gene (5 bases each). Trimming cost V 3 bases and J 4 bases, with 16 bases left between them. Germline V gene lookup returns CDR1 GTSNPN and CDR2 SVGIG (reference sequence). This CDR3 is 16 amino acids long. CDR3 protein: CAWSSTWGKGANVLTF. CDR3 nucleotides: TGTGCCTGGAGCTCTACGTGGGGGAAGGGGGCCAACGTCCTGACTTTC.

V usage is TRBV2 and J usage is TRBJ1-5; possibly TRBD1 for D (6 bases). The CDR3 spans 12 residues. Looked up from germline, CDR1 is SNHLY and CDR2 is FYNNEI. Trimming left V 11 bases short and J 2 bases short, with 10 bases between. The chain's CDR3 is CASAGGNQPQHF. CDR3 nucleotides: TGTGCCTCCGCAGGGGGCAATCAGCCCCAGCATTTT.

V usage is TRBV11-2 and J usage is TRBJ2-3; D possibly corresponds to TRBD2 (6 bases). V was cut by 4 bases and J by 7 bases, with 30 bases left in between. Germline assignment: CDR1 SGHAT and CDR2 FQNNGV. This CDR3 spans 19 amino acids. CDR3 sequence (DNA): TGTGCCAGCAGCTCCCCTAACGGGGTTTGGCGGGGCGACACCAATACGCAGTATTTT. It is translated as CASSSPNGVWRGDTNTQYF.

This chain uses TRBV5-1 with TRBJ2-1; D uncertain. From germline, CDR1 is SGHRS and CDR2 YFSETQ. V was pared by 5 bases and J by 3 bases, with 6 bases between. The CDR3 length is 12 residues. The CDR3 region has the DNA TGCGCCAGCAGATGGGACTACAATGAGCAGTTCTTC. This codes for CASRWDYNEQFF.

V gene TRBV5-1 combines with J gene TRBJ2-3; D might be TRBD2 (5 bases). Trimming stripped 1 base from V and 6 bases from J, with 12 bases between. The germline V gene encodes CDR1 SGHRS and CDR2 YFSETQ. The CDR3 contains 14 residues. As DNA, the CDR3 is TGCGCCAGCAGCTTGCAATCGGGATCGGATACGCAGTATTTT. This translates into CASSLQSGSDTQYF.

The chain links TRBV7-9 to TRBJ1-1; D perhaps matches TRBD1 (5 bases). Trimming shortened V by 3 bases and J by 1 base, and 15 bases separated the two germline ends. The CDR3 sequence is 16 residues long. The germline gives CDR1 SEHNR, CDR2 FQNEAQ (reference sequence). As DNA, the CDR3 is TGTGCCAGCAGCTTTTCTCGGGGCAGACAGAACACTGAAGCTTTCTTT. Protein: CASSFSRGRQNTEAFF. Supplemented by reference TRBV7-9 and TRBJ1-1, the full variable domain reads DTGVSQNPRHKITKRGQNVTFRCDPISEHNRLYWYRQTLGQGPEFLTYFQNEAQLEKSRLLSDRFSAERPKGSFSTLEIQRTEQGDSAMYLCASSFSRGRQNTEAFFGQGTRLTVV.

This chain uses TRBV15 with TRBJ1-1; D ambiguous. The CDR3 is 18 amino acids. V was cut by 3 bases and J by 11 bases, with 31 bases left in between. Germline lookup yields CDR1 LNHNV and CDR2 YYDKDF (reference sequence). This CDR3 is CATSRGSLREGLKFEAFF. CDR3 in DNA: TGTGCCACCAGCAGGGGCAGCCTACGGGAGGGCCTAAAATTTGAGGCTTTCTTT.

The CDR3, as DNA: TGTGCCAGCAGTTTAAATACGGCGGGGGAGCAGTACTTC. Translating gives CASSLNTAGEQYF. This chain connects TRBV27 to TRBJ2-7, with a possible D match to TRBD2 (6 bases). V lost 2 bases to trimming and J lost 7 bases, with 12 bases between them. The CDR3 totals 13 residues. Per germline, CDR1 MNHEY and CDR2 SMNVEV (reference sequence).

The J gene is TRBJ1-1, the V gene TRBV27; a weak D match, TRBD1 (5 bases). With 10 bases removed from V and 1 base from J, the gap between germline ends came to 19 bases. The germline CDR1 and CDR2 sequences are MNHEY and SMNVEV (reference sequence). CDR3 length equals 15 residues. DNA for the CDR3: TGTGCCACCCGCCTGGGGGGTGCTGGGAACACTGAAGCTTTCTTT. The encoded protein is CATRLGGAGNTEAFF.

This rearrangement joins TRBV18 to TRBJ1-2; 8 nucleotides line up with TRBD1. Germline-derived CDR1 and CDR2 are KGHSH and LQKENI. The J segment lost 5 bases and the V segment lost 3 bases, leaving 5 bases of the junction unmatched. The CDR3 runs to 14 residues. In nucleotides, the CDR3 is TGTGCCAGCTCACCTGGGACAGGTATTTATGGCTACACCTTC. This translates into CASSPGTGIYGYTF.